This TCR beta chain comes out of a study of blood T cell repertoires in COVID-19. Profiled with immunoSEQ multiplex PCR; TCRdb holds only in-frame clones, not every one. The sample shows a few hundred thousand clones, 85% to 90% of them seen only once. Germline V lookup: CDR1 SGHRS, CDR2 YFSETQ. V was pared by 5 bases and J by 5 bases, with 5 bases of the junction left unmatched. This CDR3 comprises 15 residues. The sequenced sample was PBMCs or T cells enriched from blood (not recorded which). The V and J genes are TRBV5-1 and TRBJ2-1, with 12 nucleotides matching TRBD2. The TCR originated in a man in his forties who had recovered from COVID-19. CDR3 nucleotide sequence: TGCGCCAGCAGTAGGACTAGCGGGAACAACAATGAGCAGTTCTTC. It encodes CASSRTSGNNNEQFF.